This passage covers 17 T cell receptor beta chains from one sample sequenced in a study of T-cell reconstitution after alpha-beta-depleted transplantation in children. Molecular barcoding with unique molecular identifiers was used for the TCRbeta library. TCRdb redid the calling of the PCR reads with MiXCR, one entry per CDR3 protein. The sample consists of about 200,000 distinct CDR3 sequences, approximately 19% of them appearing once. This specimen was PBMCs, mostly from graft donor cells, taken 360 days after TCRalphabeta/CD19-depleted stem cell transplant. The receptors originated from a male patient aged 2-9 years who had a stem cell transplant for acute lymphoblastic leukemia, so the T cells may come from the graft donor.

The chain recombines TRBV5-4 with TRBJ1-2; TRBD1 might be the D (6 bases). Germline CDR1 is SGHNT and CDR2 is YYREEE (reference sequence). The CDR3 sequence is 14 residues long. V lost 4 bases and J lost 7, with 17 bases in between. Written as DNA, the CDR3 is TGTGCCAGCAGCCTTAACAGGGAGTTGGGTGGCTACACCTTC. This translates into CASSLNRELGGYTF.

This clonotype came up a few times. The chain couples TRBV30 to TRBJ1-1; possible D gene TRBD1, 5 bases. Germline V gene lookup returns CDR1 GTSNPN and CDR2 SVGIG (reference sequence). Between the trimmed V and J ends, which lost 4 bases and 5 bases, there was a span of 8 bases. This CDR3 has 11 amino acids. CDR3: CAWTGTTEAFF. Here the CDR3 DNA reads TGTGCCTGGACCGGGACGACTGAAGCTTTCTTT.

In this sample, this clonotype turned up a few times. This chain links TRBV11-2 with TRBJ2-3; D may match TRBD1 or TRBD2 (5 bases each). Germline V gene lookup returns CDR1 SGHAT and CDR2 FQNNGV. This CDR3 spans 15 amino acids. V gave up 1 base and J gave up 5 bases, with 13 bases separating them. CDR3 loop: CASSLGPGAEDTQYF. Here the CDR3 DNA reads TGTGCCAGCAGCTTAGGGCCCGGGGCAGAAGATACGCAGTATTTT.

This clonotype was counted at least ten times. V and J are TRBV18 and TRBJ2-7, with 7 bases aligning to TRBD1. The V gene end was trimmed by 3 bases and the J gene end by 0 bases; junction bases not matched to a gene: 8. CDR3 length: 16 residues. Per germline, CDR1 KGHSH and CDR2 LQKENI. The CDR3 coding sequence is TGTGCCAGCTCACCGGGACAGCCAACCGCCTCCTACGAGCAGTACTTC. Its translation: CASSPGQPTASYEQYF.

This clonotype was counted at least ten times. The chain links TRBV29-1 to TRBJ2-7; 7 bases are a match to TRBD2. Trimming removed 4 bases from V and 3 bases from J; junction bases left unmatched: 6. CDR1 and CDR2 from the germline V gene are SQVTM and ANQGSEA. CDR3 length: 13 residues. CDR3 sequence: CSVGVGGGYEQYF. The DNA of the CDR3 is TGCAGCGTTGGGGTTGGGGGGGGCTACGAGCAGTACTTC.

This clonotype was counted between two and nine times. This rearrangement joins TRBV12-3 or TRBV12-4 to TRBJ2-7; D could derive from TRBD1 or TRBD2 (5 bases each). The germline V and J ends were trimmed by 6 bases and 5 bases, with 11 bases remaining between them. The CDR3 runs to 12 residues. The CDR3 loop is CASRLEGDEQYF. As DNA, the CDR3 is TGTGCCAGCAGACTAGAAGGGGACGAGCAGTACTTC.

This clonotype was counted many times. V gene TRBV7-8 combines with J gene TRBJ2-4; tentative D call: TRBD1 (5 bases). The CDR3 runs 13 residues. Germline values: CDR1 SGHVS, CDR2 FQNEAQ. Trimming left V 1 base short and J 12 bases short, with 13 bases between. The CDR3 DNA sequence: TGTGCCAGCAGCTTAGATAGGGGAAGGGATCAGTACTTC. Its translation is CASSLDRGRDQYF.

This clonotype has a handful of counts. The chain employs TRBV20-1 and TRBJ1-2; D unclear. The CDR3 runs 15 residues. CDR1 DFQATT and CDR2 SNEGSKA come from the germline V gene (reference sequence). V was shortened by 5 bases and J by 0 bases, with 16 bases between the two germline ends. For the CDR3, the DNA is TGCAGTGCTCCTGGTCTTACAGCTGCTAACTATGGCTACACCTTC. It specifies CSAPGLTAANYGYTF.

The gene calls are TRBV20-1 and TRBJ1-5, with D possibly TRBD1 on 5 matching bases. The CDR3 sequence is 12 residues long. V was pared by 5 bases and J by 7 bases, with 12 bases between. CDR1 and CDR2 from the germline V gene are DFQATT and SNEGSKA (reference sequence). The CDR3 nucleotides are TGCAGTGCTTTCAGGGAGGGACAGCCCCAGCATTTT. Its translation is CSAFREGQPQHF.

This clonotype was found a few times. The chain couples TRBV20-1 to TRBJ2-1; TRBD1 or TRBD2 may be the D gene (5 bases each). V shed 6 bases and J shed 1 base, with 13 bases lying between them. Germline V gene lookup returns CDR1 DFQATT and CDR2 SNEGSKA (reference sequence). The CDR3 totals 14 residues. CDR3 amino acids: CSAGGRVSYNEQFF. DNA for the CDR3: TGCAGTGCCGGAGGCAGGGTTTCCTACAATGAGCAGTTCTTC.

The J gene is TRBJ1-2, the V gene TRBV10-3; 10 bases match TRBD1. V trimming: 0 bases; J trimming: 5 bases; junction bases outside the gene matches: 3. The germline gives CDR1 ENHRY, CDR2 SYGVKD. The CDR3 extends over 15 amino acids. The CDR3 region is CAISESTGGAYGYTF. The CDR3 DNA reads as TGTGCCATCAGTGAGTCGACAGGGGGCGCTTATGGCTACACCTTC.

In its sample, this clonotype was seen a few times. V is TRBV5-1 and J is TRBJ2-7; D not certain. Looked up from germline, CDR1 is SGHRS and CDR2 is YFSETQ. This CDR3 is built from 14 residues. V lost 0 bases and J 0 bases, leaving 7 bases between the germline ends. The CDR3 loop reads CASSLVMSSYEQYF. CDR3 nucleotide sequence: TGCGCCAGCAGCTTGGTTATGAGCTCCTACGAGCAGTACTTC.

Worth noting for this clonotype: Relative to the germline gene, one junction end is altered; a read error may explain this. V is TRBV11-2 and J is TRBJ1-2; TRBD1 might be the D (5 bases). This CDR3 has 14 amino acids. In germline, CDR1 is SGHAT, CDR2 FQNNGV. The CDR3 region is CASSVDRQPYGYTF. The CDR3 DNA reads TGTGCCAGCAGCGTAGACCGACAGCCGTATGGCTACACCTTC.

This chain uses TRBV7-2 with TRBJ2-3; TRBD2 aligns across 8 bases. Germline loops: CDR1 SGHTA, CDR2 FQGNSA. The length of the CDR3 is 16 residues. The V gene end was trimmed by 5 bases and the J gene end by 1 base; junction bases not matched to a gene: 8. This CDR3 is CASSRMGSGGTDTQYF. The CDR3 DNA reads as TGTGCCAGCAGCCGTATGGGTAGCGGGGGCACAGATACGCAGTATTTT.

This clonotype was seen a handful of times. CDR3 sequence (DNA): TGTGCCAGCAGCGCCATCCTCAGACGCCGGTATGGCTACACCTTC. This translates into CASSAILRRRYGYTF. The V gene is TRBV11-2, the J gene TRBJ1-2; the D is unclear. The ends were cut back, 5 bases at V and 5 bases at J, with 18 bases in the middle. The V gene's germline CDR1 is SGHAT and CDR2 FQNNGV. This CDR3 is 15 amino acids long.

In its sample, this clonotype was seen a few times. The gene calls are TRBV5-6 and TRBJ2-7, with D perhaps matching TRBD1 (5 bases). The germline gives CDR1 SGHDT, CDR2 YYEEEE. V dropped 0 bases and J dropped 0 bases, with 22 bases sitting between them. This CDR3 has 19 amino acids. As DNA, the CDR3 is TGTGCCAGCAGCTTGGAGAGACGGACAAACTACGAGCCCTCCTACGAGCAGTACTTC. Its translation: CASSLERRTNYEPSYEQYF.

This clonotype was picked up many times. V gene TRBV5-1 combines with J gene TRBJ2-5, with D perhaps matching TRBD1 or TRBD2 (6 bases each). Germline lookup yields CDR1 SGHRS and CDR2 YFSETQ. The CDR3 length is 15 residues. V gave up 1 base and J gave up 3 bases, with 13 bases separating them. CDR3 sequence: CASSLWGALEETQYF. CDR3 DNA sequence: TGCGCCAGCAGCTTGTGGGGGGCGTTGGAAGAGACCCAGTACTTC.